This passage covers 24 T cell receptor beta chains from one sample sequenced in a study of blood T cell repertoires in COVID-19. Method: immunoSEQ multiplex PCR; TCRdb's copy keeps in-frame clones and lacks some. The sample holds some 340,000 clones, roughly nine tenths seen once. The sequenced sample consisted of PBMCs or T cells enriched from blood (not recorded which). These receptors originate from a woman aged 30 to 39 who had been exposed to COVID-19.

V and J are TRBV14 and TRBJ1-2, with D uncertain. Germline CDR1 SGHDN, CDR2 FVKESK. The ends were cut back, 6 bases at V and 5 bases at J, with 13 bases in the middle. The CDR3 runs 13 residues. CDR3 DNA sequence: TGTGCCAGCAGTCTCATCCGGGGTTATGGCTACACCTTC. Its translation is CASSLIRGYGYTF.

The chain carries TRBV5-4 and TRBJ1-2, with TRBD1 matching over 10 bases. Per the germline V gene, CDR1 is SGHNT and CDR2 is YYREEE (reference sequence). V was pared by 4 bases and J by 3 bases, with 15 bases of the junction left unmatched. The CDR3 is 18 amino acids. CDR3 nucleotide sequence: TGTGCCAGCAGCGGGACCGGGGACAGGGGTTTGGCTGACTATGGCTACACCTTC. Translating gives CASSGTGDRGLADYGYTF.

CDR3 sequence (DNA): TGTGCCAGTACTACCGGGACAGTCTCTGGAAACACCATATATTTT. Translation: CASTTGTVSGNTIYF. V is TRBV19 and J is TRBJ1-3, with 7 bases identical to TRBD1. The ends lost 7 bases at V and 0 bases at J; junction bases unmatched: 6. Germline V gene data show CDR1 as LNHDA and CDR2 as SQIVND (reference sequence). The CDR3 covers 15 residues. Drawing the rest from reference TRBV19 and TRBJ1-3, the complete variable domain is DGGITQSPKYLFRKEGQNVTLSCEQNLNHDAMYWYRQDPGQGLRLIYYSQIVNDFQKGDIAEGYSVSREKKESFPLTVTSAQKNPTAFYLCASTTGTVSGNTIYFGEGSWLTVV.

The rearrangement links TRBV5-4 to TRBJ2-1; 11 bases are a match to TRBD1. Germline-derived CDR1 and CDR2 are SGHNT and YYREEE (reference sequence). V trimming: 3 bases; J trimming: 15 bases; junction bases outside the gene matches: 8. CDR3 size: 13 residues. The CDR3 sequence is CASSWAGTGGRFF. Written as DNA, the CDR3 is TGTGCCAGCAGCTGGGCCGGGACAGGGGGAAGGTTCTTC. Supplemented by reference TRBV5-4 and TRBJ2-1, the full variable domain reads ETGVTQSPTHLIKTRGQQVTLRCSSQSGHNTVSWYQQALGQGPQFIFQYYREEENGRGNFPPRFSGLQFPNYSSELNVNALELDDSALYLCASSWAGTGGRFFGPGTRLTVL.

V and J are TRBV7-9 and TRBJ1-3; 10 bases align to TRBD1. With 1 base clipped from V and 1 base from J, the junction kept 10 bases outside the gene matches. The CDR3 totals 19 residues. Germline V CDR1 and CDR2: SEHNR, FQNEAQ (reference sequence). The DNA for the CDR3 is TGTGCCAGCAGCTTAGATTGGGGGACAGGGGTGGATTCTGGAAACACCATATATTTT. Residues: CASSLDWGTGVDSGNTIYF.

The gene calls are TRBV7-8 and TRBJ1-2; D is undetermined. The length of the CDR3 is 14 residues. CDR1 and CDR2 (germline): SGHVS, FQNEAQ. The V end lost 3 bases, the J end lost 6 bases, and 14 bases lay between the germline ends. Here the CDR3 reads CASSFSWSRHGYTF. In DNA form, the CDR3 reads TGTGCCAGCAGCTTCTCGTGGAGCAGACATGGCTACACCTTC.

CDR3 bases: TGTGCCTGGAGCCAACGGGACAGGGGTGGCTACACCTTC. It translates to CAWSQRDRGGYTF. This chain joins TRBV30 and TRBJ1-2, with 10 nucleotides matching TRBD1. V dropped 3 bases and J dropped 7; count of bases not matched to a gene: 5. The CDR3 sequence is 13 residues long. The germline gives CDR1 GTSNPN, CDR2 SVGIG (reference sequence).

This chain uses TRBV6-6 with TRBJ1-5, with D possibly matching TRBD1 (6 bases). Germline V gene data show CDR1 as MNHNY and CDR2 as SVGAGI (reference sequence). V was trimmed by 6 bases and J by 7 bases, leaving 19 bases between them. The CDR3 covers 15 residues. The CDR3 is CASSPHNREGQPQHF. CDR3 in DNA: TGTGCCAGCAGCCCCCACAACAGGGAAGGACAGCCCCAGCATTTT.

J is TRBJ2-5 and V is TRBV11-2; 9 bases are shared with TRBD2. Trimming cost V 4 bases and J 5 bases; bases outside gene matches: 11. The germline gives CDR1 SGHAT, CDR2 FQNNGV. The CDR3 is 16 residues long. As DNA, the CDR3 is TGTGCCAGCAGCTCCTTCGGGACTAGCTTTTTGGAGACCCAGTACTTC. It encodes CASSSFGTSFLETQYF.

The genes are TRBV11-2 and TRBJ1-6, with 11 positions matching TRBD1. Germline CDR1 reads SGHAT; CDR2 reads FQNNGV. The CDR3 sequence is 15 residues long. J was trimmed by 9 bases and V by 5 bases; bases with no gene match: 6. The CDR3 loop is CASSPRTGGVSPLHF. CDR3 coding DNA: TGTGCCAGCAGCCCCAGGACAGGGGGCGTTTCACCCCTCCACTTT.

V and J are TRBV16 and TRBJ2-3; TRBD2 aligns across 11 bases. The V and J ends lost 2 bases and 5 bases, in that order; junction bases with no gene match: 3. The CDR3 extends over 15 amino acids. The germline CDR1 and CDR2 sequences are KGHSY and FQNENV. The CDR3 sequence: CASSQLAGGEDTQYF. The CDR3 DNA reads as TGTGCCAGCAGCCAACTAGCGGGGGGAGAAGATACGCAGTATTTT.

This clone was observed a few times. V is TRBV27 and J is TRBJ2-1; D may be TRBD2 (6 bases). There are 14 residues in the CDR3. Trimming removed 3 bases at V and 5 bases at J, with 11 bases between. Germline V CDR1 and CDR2: MNHEY, SMNVEV (reference sequence). CDR3 coding DNA: TGTGCCAGCAGTTTTACGGGGGAACACAATGAGCAGTTCTTC. It yields the protein CASSFTGEHNEQFF.

In its sample, this clone was seen many times. This rearrangement joins TRBV3-1 (or the pseudogene TRBV3-2) to TRBJ2-3; 7 bases fit TRBD2. V lost 0 bases and J lost 3; bases outside the gene matches: 6. The germline V gene encodes CDR1 LGHDT and CDR2 YNNKEL (reference sequence). The CDR3 runs 16 residues. The CDR3 region has the DNA TGTGCCAGCAGCCAAGAGACGCGGGGAGGGACAGATACGCAGTATTTT. It specifies CASSQETRGGTDTQYF.

The chain employs TRBV28 and TRBJ1-2, with D unresolved. Trimming removed 8 bases at V and 4 bases at J, with 8 bases between. This CDR3 contains 11 residues. Germline CDR1 MDHEN, CDR2 SYDVKM. DNA of the CDR3: TGTGCCAGCGCGAACCGCTATGGCTACACCTTC. Its translation is CASANRYGYTF.

The chain employs TRBV7-2 and TRBJ2-3, with D maybe TRBD2 (7 bases). Germline CDR1 SGHTA, CDR2 FQGNSA. The CDR3 is 15 amino acids. Trimming left V 1 base short and J 4 bases short, with 12 bases between. DNA for the CDR3: TGTGCCAGCAGCTTAGAGGGGGGGGCCCCAGATACGCAGTATTTT. This sequence encodes CASSLEGGAPDTQYF.

V is TRBV18 and J is TRBJ1-1; 11 bases map to TRBD1. This CDR3 spans 16 amino acids. V lost 3 bases and J lost 1; bases outside the gene matches: 4. The germline CDR1 and CDR2 sequences are KGHSH and LQKENI. Written as DNA, the CDR3 is TGTGCCAGCTCACCTACCGGGACAGGGGGGAACACTGAAGCTTTCTTT. This codes for CASSPTGTGGNTEAFF. Full variable domain (missing parts from reference TRBV18 and TRBJ1-1): NAGVMQNPRHLVRRRGQEARLRCSPMKGHSHVYWYRQLPEEGLKFMVYLQKENIIDESGMPKERFSAEFPKEGPSILRIQQVVRGDSAAYFCASSPTGTGGNTEAFFGQGTRLTVV.

The chain couples TRBV7-2 to TRBJ1-2; D uncertain. The CDR3 is 16 residues long. V lost 1 base, J lost 4 bases, and 16 bases lay in between. Germline V CDR1 and CDR2: SGHTA, FQGNSA. DNA of the CDR3: TGTGCCAGCAGCTTAGTCCCCGAGATCCGACTCTATGGCTACACCTTC. Translation: CASSLVPEIRLYGYTF.

V is TRBV5-4 and J is TRBJ1-2; no clear D gene. The CDR3 is 14 amino acids. Germline CDR1 is SGHNT and CDR2 is YYREEE (reference sequence). Trimming took 4 bases from V and 0 from J, leaving 10 bases between them. The CDR3, as DNA: TGTGCCAGCAGCGGCGGGGAGTCTAACTATGGCTACACCTTC. It encodes CASSGGESNYGYTF.

J is TRBJ2-5 and V is TRBV7-6, with D tentatively TRBD2 (6 bases). The V end was cut by 1 base, the J end by 2 bases, with 14 bases between. The CDR3 spans 16 residues. Germline V gene lookup returns CDR1 SGHVS and CDR2 FNYEAQ. The CDR3 bases are TGTGCCAGCAGCTTAGGCACAAATCGGGGGCAAGAGACCCAGTACTTC. Translating gives CASSLGTNRGQETQYF.

This chain uses TRBV18 with TRBJ1-4, with D unclear. The germline gives CDR1 KGHSH, CDR2 LQKENI. CDR3 length equals 13 residues. V dropped 2 bases and J dropped 6 bases, with 7 bases sitting between them. The CDR3, as DNA: TGTGCCAGCTCACCAGGGCCGGATGAAAAACTGTTTTTT. Residues: CASSPGPDEKLFF.

The V call is TRBV27, the J call TRBJ2-7, with a weak D call TRBD2 (6 bases). CDR3 length: 16 residues. V dropped 2 bases and J dropped 2 bases, with 16 bases sitting between them. From germline, CDR1 is MNHEY and CDR2 SMNVEV (reference sequence). As DNA, the CDR3 is TGTGCCAGCAGTTTAAGCCCGCGGGGACGGGCCTACGAGCAGTACTTC. Translation gives CASSLSPRGRAYEQYF.

The V gene is TRBV16, the J gene TRBJ1-2, with TRBD1 matching over 8 bases. With V trimmed by 4 bases and J by 5 bases, 6 bases remained unmatched. Germline lookup yields CDR1 KGHSY and CDR2 FQNENV. The CDR3 spans 14 residues. The CDR3 nucleotides are TGTGCCAGCAGCCCTCCGGACAGGGTGTATGGCTACACCTTC. Its protein is CASSPPDRVYGYTF.

This chain joins TRBV5-1 and TRBJ2-7, with 8 bases fitting TRBD1. This CDR3 spans 15 amino acids. Unmatched junction bases numbered 11, after V lost 5 bases and J lost 4 bases. From germline, CDR1 is SGHRS and CDR2 YFSETQ. The CDR3 DNA follows: TGCGCCAGCAGGCCAGGACAGGGCAGATCGTACGAGCAGTACTTC. Translating gives CASRPGQGRSYEQYF.

V and J are TRBV7-6 and TRBJ1-1, with no clear D. CDR1 SGHVS and CDR2 FNYEAQ come from the germline V gene. Trimming shortened V by 2 bases and J by 0 bases, and 7 bases separated the two germline ends. CDR3 length: 14 residues. CDR3 residues: CASSLQTLNTEAFF. In nucleotides, the CDR3 is TGTGCCAGCAGCTTACAGACTTTGAACACTGAAGCTTTCTTT.